Sequencing of this TCR beta chain was carried out in a study of T cell responses to AZD1222 COVID-19 vaccine. CDR1 is SNHLY and CDR2 is FYNNEI in the germline V gene. The V gene lost 6 bases and the J gene lost 4 bases, with 6 bases spanning the gap. The CDR3 contains 11 residues. Using immunoSEQ multiplex PCR, the repertoire was profiled, and TCRdb retains in-frame clones only, with some absent. Of about 100,000 clones listed, roughly 87% are singletons. Study-wide points: Donors were mostly white British, more females; clonal diversity possibly underestimated. Repertoire sampling occurred only after the peak T cell response.

Notes on this clone: The antigen remains undetermined.

This chain joins TRBV2 and TRBJ1-2; no clear D gene. This sample comprised peripheral blood, obtained on day 0 of AZD1222 vaccination. This sequence was found in an adult in good health. This CDR3 reads CASRVGYGYTF. The DNA for the CDR3 is TGTGCCAGCAGAGTGGGCTATGGCTACACCTTC.